The entry below describes one T cell receptor beta chain. Those who participated ranged in age from about 18 to 89 years and resided in about two dozen US areas. The data stem from a study of blood T cell repertoires in COVID-19. In the study overall: Samples came from the United States, Italy and Spain, spanning acute and convalescent COVID-19.

After removal of 5 bases from V and 14 bases from J, the junction contained 8 bases not matched to a gene. The CDR3 length is 13 residues. Germline-derived CDR1 and CDR2 are LNHDA and SQIVND (reference sequence). The protocol was immunoSEQ multiplex PCR, while the TCRdb copy is restricted to in-frame clones and leaves out a portion. The sample lists roughly 160,000 clones; approximately 88% were seen once. The receptor was isolated from a woman between 55 and 75 years old who had recovered from COVID-19. J is TRBJ2-1 and V is TRBV19; 11 nucleotides align to TRBD2. Source material: PBMCs or T cells enriched from blood (not recorded which). The CDR3 DNA follows: TGTGCCAGTAGTTCAACTAGCGGGAGTGGGGAGTTCTTC. Encoded protein: CASSSTSGSGEFF.